The clone carrying this T cell receptor beta chain was recorded only once. Sequencing was performed with immunoSEQ multiplex PCR; in TCRdb, only in-frame clones are kept and a portion is missing. The sample shows 150,000 to 250,000 clones, about 93% of them seen only once. Germline V CDR1 and CDR2: MNHEY, SVGAGI. This CDR3 has 13 residues. V dropped 10 bases and J dropped 4; count of bases not matched to a gene: 9. The data derive from a study of blood T cell repertoires in COVID-19. Sequenced input: peripheral blood. The chain is built from TRBV6-5 and TRBJ1-1; 7 nucleotides match TRBD1. The sequence was collected from a man between 25 and 39 years old with COVID-19, enrolled during active disease. CDR3 sequence: CATETGSGTEAFF. The CDR3 coding sequence is TGTGCCACCGAGACAGGGTCGGGCACTGAAGCTTTCTTT.